The 7 T cell receptor beta chains below come from one sample, sequenced in a study of shared clonotypes between healthy human individuals. Profiled with immunoSEQ multiplex PCR; TCRdb holds only in-frame clones, not every one. The sample records about 600,000 clones, roughly 98% being singletons. Only CD45RO-negative cells positively selected for CCR7 counted as naive CD8 cells, so terminally differentiated effector memory CD45RA+ cells were excluded. Sample: naive CD8+ T cells sorted from blood. The receptors come from a young man in good health.

The chain combines TRBV6-5 with TRBJ2-1, with 11 bases fitting TRBD2. V shed 8 bases and J 9 bases; nucleotides not matched to a gene: 12. The CDR3 consists of 15 residues. Germline assignment: CDR1 MNHEY and CDR2 SVGAGI. In nucleotides, the CDR3 is TGTGCCAGCCAACCACTAGCGGGAGTCTCTCTTGAGCAGTTCTTC. Protein sequence: CASQPLAGVSLEQFF.

V and J are TRBV28 and TRBJ2-1, with 9 bases that match TRBD2. Germline CDR1 is MDHEN and CDR2 is SYDVKM. V dropped 7 bases and J dropped 8; count of bases not matched to a gene: 15. The CDR3 contains 16 residues. CDR3 coding DNA: TGTGCCAGCACCATCCGAGGGACTAGCAGGAGGGATGAGCAGTTCTTC. Its translation is CASTIRGTSRRDEQFF.

The rearrangement links TRBV5-4 to TRBJ1-1; D not resolved. This CDR3 has 12 amino acids. Looked up from germline, CDR1 is SGHNT and CDR2 is YYREEE (reference sequence). V lost 5 bases, J lost 4 bases, and 9 bases lay in between. CDR3 residues: CASSSSSTEAFF. The CDR3 bases are TGTGCCAGCAGTTCCTCGAGCACTGAAGCTTTCTTT.

The CDR3 bases are TGTGCCAGCAGCTTGGGTGGGACAGGGGGGATAGAGACCCAGTACTTC. It specifies CASSLGGTGGIETQYF. The rearrangement links TRBV5-4 to TRBJ2-5, with 11 positions matching TRBD1. The CDR3 sequence is 16 residues long. In germline, CDR1 is SGHNT, CDR2 YYREEE (reference sequence). The V segment lost 0 bases and the J segment 4 bases; nucleotides outside the gene matches: 5.

The chain recombines TRBV4-3 with TRBJ2-6, with 8 bases identical to TRBD2. In germline, CDR1 is LGHNA, CDR2 YSLEER. There are 16 residues in the CDR3. The V gene end was trimmed by 8 bases and the J gene end by 2 bases; junction bases not matched to a gene: 8. This chain's CDR3 is CASGRSGGTGANVLTF. The CDR3 coding sequence is TGCGCCAGCGGCAGGTCGGGAGGGACTGGGGCCAACGTCCTGACTTTC.

The chain has TRBV30 and TRBJ2-1, with D tentatively TRBD2 (7 bases). V lost 2 bases and J 4 bases, leaving 15 bases between the germline ends. Germline loops: CDR1 GTSNPN, CDR2 SVGIG (reference sequence). CDR3 length: 15 amino acids. This CDR3 reads CAWSLRGRGYNEQFF. CDR3 coding DNA: TGTGCCTGGAGTTTGAGGGGGAGGGGGTACAATGAGCAGTTCTTC.

The gene calls are TRBV9 and TRBJ2-1; D may correspond to TRBD1 or TRBD2 (5 bases each). The CDR3 spans 15 residues. Between the trimmed V and J ends, which lost 3 bases and 1 base, there was a span of 11 bases. The V gene's germline CDR1 is SGDLS and CDR2 YYNGEE. The CDR3 nucleotides are TGTGCCAGCAGCGGGGACGGCCTTTCCTACAATGAGCAGTTCTTC. Protein product: CASSGDGLSYNEQFF. Variable domain in full (rest from reference TRBV9 and TRBJ2-1): DSGVTQTPKHLITATGQRVTLRCSPRSGDLSVYWYQQSLDQGLQFLIQYYNGEERAKGNILERFSAQQFPDLHSELNLSSLELGDSALYFCASSGDGLSYNEQFFGPGTRLTVL.